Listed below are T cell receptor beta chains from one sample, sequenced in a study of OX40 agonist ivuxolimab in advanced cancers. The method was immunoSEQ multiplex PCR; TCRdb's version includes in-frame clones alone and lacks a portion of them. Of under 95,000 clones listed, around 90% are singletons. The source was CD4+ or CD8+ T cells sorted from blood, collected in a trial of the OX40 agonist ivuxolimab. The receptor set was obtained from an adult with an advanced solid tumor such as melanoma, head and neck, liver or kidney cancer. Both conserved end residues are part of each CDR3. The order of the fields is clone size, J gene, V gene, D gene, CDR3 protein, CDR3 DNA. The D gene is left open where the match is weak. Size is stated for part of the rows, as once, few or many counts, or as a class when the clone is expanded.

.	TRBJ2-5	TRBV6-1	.	CASTVQGLDVETQYF	TGTGCCAGCACAGTCCAAGGGTTGGACGTGGAGACCCAGTACTTC
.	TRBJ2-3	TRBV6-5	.	CASSYASTDTQYF	TGTGCCAGCAGTTACGCTAGCACAGATACGCAGTATTTT
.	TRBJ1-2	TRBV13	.	CASSRRGLPLYGYTF	TGTGCCAGCAGCCGAAGGGGCCTACCCCTCTATGGCTACACCTTC
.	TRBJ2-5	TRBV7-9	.	CASSSTGRETQYF	TGTGCCAGCAGCTCTACCGGACGAGAGACCCAGTACTTC
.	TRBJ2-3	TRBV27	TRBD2	CASSLVSGGRGDTQYF	TGTGCCAGCAGTTTAGTTAGCGGGGGGCGGGGAGATACGCAGTATTTT
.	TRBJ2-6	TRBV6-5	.	CASSYSPIGANVLTF	TGTGCCAGCAGTTACAGCCCCATCGGGGCCAACGTCCTGACTTTC
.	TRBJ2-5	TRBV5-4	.	CASSSGWAETQYF	TGTGCCAGCAGCTCGGGGTGGGCAGAGACCCAGTACTTC
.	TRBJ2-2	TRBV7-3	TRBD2	CASSLNLAGVTGELFF	TGTGCCAGCAGCTTAAATCTAGCGGGGGTCACCGGGGAGCTGTTTTTT
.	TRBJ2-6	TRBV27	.	CASSLYIGLGAGANVLTF	TGTGCCAGCAGTTTATATATCGGATTGGGGGCTGGGGCCAACGTCCTGACTTTC
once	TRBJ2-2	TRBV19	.	CASSVATANTGELFF	TGTGCCAGTAGTGTTGCGACAGCGAACACCGGGGAGCTGTTTTTT
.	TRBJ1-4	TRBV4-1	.	CASSQIRGEKLFF	TGCGCCAGCAGCCAAATTCGCGGGGAAAAACTGTTTTTT
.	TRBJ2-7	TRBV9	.	CASSAGNLYEQYF	TGTGCCAGCAGCGCAGGGAATCTCTACGAGCAGTACTTC
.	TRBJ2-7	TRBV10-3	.	CAISESARIRYEQYF	TGTGCCATCAGTGAGTCGGCCAGGATTAGGTACGAGCAGTACTTC
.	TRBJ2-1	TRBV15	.	CATSRGHEQFF	TGTGCCACCAGCAGAGGTCATGAGCAGTTCTTC
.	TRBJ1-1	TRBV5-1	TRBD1	CASSDRAKDTEAFF	TGCGCCAGCAGCGACAGGGCAAAGGACACTGAAGCTTTCTTT
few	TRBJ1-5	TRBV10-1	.	CASSESLGRPQHF	TGCGCCAGCAGTGAGAGTCTGGGGAGGCCCCAGCATTTT
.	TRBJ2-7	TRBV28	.	CASSLSLGFLGEQYF	TGTGCCAGCAGTTTATCCCTTGGGTTTTTAGGTGAGCAGTACTTC
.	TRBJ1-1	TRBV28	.	CASLPVGGVTEAFF	TGTGCCAGCCTCCCGGTAGGTGGGGTAACTGAAGCTTTCTTT
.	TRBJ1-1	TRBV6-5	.	CASSYARGREAFF	TGTGCCAGCAGTTACGCCCGGGGCAGGGAGGCTTTCTTT
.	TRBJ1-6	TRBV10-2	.	CASSVYRERSPLHF	TGCGCCAGCAGTGTGTATAGGGAACGCTCACCCCTCCACTTT
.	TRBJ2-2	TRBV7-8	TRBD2	CASYGGAANTGELFF	TGTGCCAGTTACGGGGGGGCCGCGAACACCGGGGAGCTGTTTTTT
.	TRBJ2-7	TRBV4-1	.	CASSSRTAPYEQYF	TGCGCCAGCAGCTCGAGGACAGCCCCTTACGAGCAGTACTTC
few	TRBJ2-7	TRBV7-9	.	CASSGGLYEQYF	TGTGCCAGCAGCGGAGGGCTGTACGAGCAGTACTTC
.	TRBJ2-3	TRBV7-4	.	CASSSKVKRGQYF	TGTGCCAGCAGCTCGAAAGTGAAGCGTGGGCAGTATTTT
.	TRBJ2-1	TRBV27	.	CASHRPGSGYNEQFF	TGTGCCAGCCACCGCCCCGGTAGCGGCTACAATGAGCAGTTCTTC
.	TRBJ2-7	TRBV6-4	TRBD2	CASSGLASGGAQYF	TGTGCCAGCAGTGGGTTAGCTAGCGGGGGCGCGCAGTACTTC
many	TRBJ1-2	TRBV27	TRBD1	CASSLSTGYGYTF	TGTGCCAGCAGTTTATCGACAGGGTATGGCTACACCTTC
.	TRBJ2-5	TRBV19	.	CASAGQQETQYF	TGTGCCAGTGCTGGTCAGCAAGAGACCCAGTACTTC
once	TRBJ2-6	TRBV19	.	CASSSSNPGRSGANVLTF	TGTGCCAGTAGTAGCTCGAACCCCGGACGGTCTGGGGCCAACGTCCTGACTTTC
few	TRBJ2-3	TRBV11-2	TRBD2	CASSLLSGMATDTQYF	TGTGCCAGCAGCTTACTAAGCGGGATGGCTACAGATACGCAGTATTTT
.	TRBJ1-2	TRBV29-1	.	CSVRGTIQDYGYTF	TGCAGCGTTAGGGGCACCATTCAGGACTATGGCTACACCTTC
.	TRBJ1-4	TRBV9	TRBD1	CASSERTGVNEKLFF	TGTGCCAGCAGCGAGAGGACAGGAGTTAATGAAAAACTGTTTTTT
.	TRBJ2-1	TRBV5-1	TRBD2	CASSRLTSGNYDEQFF	TGCGCCAGCAGCCGACTGACTAGCGGGAATTATGATGAGCAGTTCTTC
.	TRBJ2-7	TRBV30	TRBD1	CAWNRDRTYEQYF	TGTGCCTGGAACCGGGACAGAACCTACGAGCAGTACTTC
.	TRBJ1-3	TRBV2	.	CASSADAVAGNTIYF	TGTGCCAGCAGTGCCGACGCAGTGGCTGGAAACACCATATATTTT
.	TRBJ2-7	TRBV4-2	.	CASSQSGGTAYEQYF	TGTGCCAGCAGCCAATCCGGGGGAACCGCTTACGAGCAGTACTTC
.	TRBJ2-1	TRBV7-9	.	CASTTGIGAYNEQFF	TGTGCCAGCACCACGGGAATAGGGGCCTACAATGAGCAGTTCTTC
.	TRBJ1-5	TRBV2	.	CASSEAAGWDQPQHF	TGTGCCAGCAGTGAAGCCGCGGGATGGGATCAGCCCCAGCATTTT
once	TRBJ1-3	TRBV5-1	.	CASSLAGDTIYF	TGCGCCAGCAGCTTGGCCGGGGACACCATATATTTT
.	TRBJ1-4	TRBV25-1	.	CASSVTGGVGKLFF	TGTGCCAGCAGTGTTACAGGAGGGGTTGGAAAACTGTTTTTT
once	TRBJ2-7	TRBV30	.	CLGSSGYEQYF	TGTCTTGGATCATCGGGCTACGAGCAGTACTTC
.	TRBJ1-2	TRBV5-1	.	CASSLGDYGYTF	TGCGCCAGCAGCTTGGGGGACTATGGCTACACCTTC
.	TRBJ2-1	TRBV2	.	CASSDSQGRNNEQFF	TGTGCCAGCAGTGACAGCCAGGGGCGTAACAATGAGCAGTTCTTC
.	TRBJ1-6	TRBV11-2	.	CASSLARGGNSPLHF	TGTGCCAGCAGCTTAGCGCGAGGGGGGAATTCACCCCTCCACTTT
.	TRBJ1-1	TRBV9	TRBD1	CASSIRAEGTGRNTEAFF	TGTGCCAGCAGCATTAGAGCGGAGGGGACAGGGCGGAACACTGAAGCTTTCTTT
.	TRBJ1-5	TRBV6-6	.	CASNPTEYSNQPQHF	TGTGCCAGCAACCCGACAGAGTATAGCAATCAGCCCCAGCATTTT
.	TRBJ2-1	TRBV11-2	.	CASSLMAVMEQFF	TGTGCCAGCAGCTTAATGGCAGTCATGGAGCAGTTCTTC
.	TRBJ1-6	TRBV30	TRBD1	CACPKGQGSPLHF	TGTGCCTGCCCAAAGGGACAGGGGTCACCCCTCCACTTT
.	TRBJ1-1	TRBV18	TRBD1	CASSPRTGERPMNTEAFF	TGTGCCAGCTCACCACGGACAGGGGAAAGACCTATGAACACTGAAGCTTTCTTT
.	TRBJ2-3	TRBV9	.	CASSVGSASTDTQYF	TGTGCCAGCAGCGTAGGCTCAGCTAGCACAGATACGCAGTATTTT
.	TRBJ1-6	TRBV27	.	CASRVTGNLNNSPLHF	TGTGCCAGCAGGGTTACAGGGAACCTGAATAATTCACCCCTCCACTTT
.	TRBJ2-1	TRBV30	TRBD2	CALESGAREGEQFF	TGTGCCTTGGAGTCGGGTGCGCGGGAGGGTGAGCAGTTCTTC
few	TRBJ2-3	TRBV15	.	CATSTDFRQGFTDTQYF	TGTGCCACCAGCACGGACTTCCGGCAGGGATTCACAGATACGCAGTATTTT
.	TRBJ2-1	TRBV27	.	CASTGLGYNEQFF	TGTGCCTCGACTGGGCTCGGGTACAATGAGCAGTTCTTC
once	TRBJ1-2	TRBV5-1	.	CASSLTSGNYGYTF	TGCGCCAGCAGCCTGACCTCAGGGAACTATGGCTACACCTTC
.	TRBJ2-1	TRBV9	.	CASNLPSYNEQFF	TGTGCCAGCAACCTTCCCTCCTACAATGAGCAGTTCTTC
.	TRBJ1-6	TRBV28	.	CASSLAGNYNSPLHF	TGTGCCAGCAGTTTAGCAGGGAACTATAATTCACCCCTCCACTTT
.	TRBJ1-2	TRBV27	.	CASSLWGNYGYTF	TGTGCCAGCAGTTTATGGGGAAACTATGGCTACACCTTC
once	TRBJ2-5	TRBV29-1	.	CSVDTGKGETQYF	TGCAGCGTTGATACAGGGAAGGGCGAGACCCAGTACTTC